This T cell receptor beta chain was recovered during a study of shared clonotypes between healthy human individuals. General observations from the study: Rarefaction indicated that sorted-subset sequencing remained incomplete although depth was large. With a handful of donors compared, roughly 5% of naive CD4 clonotypes were shared.

As defined, naive CD8 cells were CD45RO-negative and positively selected for CCR7, with terminally differentiated effector memory CD45RA+ cells excluded. All participating donors were Caucasian adults from Nashville, Tennessee. The length of the CDR3 is 16 residues. The V end lost 0 bases, the J end lost 1 base, and 11 bases lay between the germline ends. Germline-derived CDR1 and CDR2 are MNHNY and SVGAGI (reference sequence). A remark on this clone: What it binds is not known.

As handled by the study authors: Filtering of immunoSEQ junctional sequences could not match full-length read filtering. Clones were sequenced by immunoSEQ multiplex PCR, and TCRdb holds only the in-frame ones, with some missing. V and J calls and clone size follow that table, whereas D and trimming were derived from the DNA. The sample consists of about 680,000 clones, about 90% of them appearing once. This receptor was identified in a man younger than 40 in good health. The sequencing sample was made of naive CD8+ T cells sorted from blood. The chain is built from TRBV6-6 and TRBJ2-3; D might be TRBD1 (5 bases). The CDR3 loop is CASSYSRERGTDTQYF. CDR3 coding DNA: TGTGCCAGCAGTTACTCCAGGGAAAGGGGCACAGATACGCAGTATTTT.